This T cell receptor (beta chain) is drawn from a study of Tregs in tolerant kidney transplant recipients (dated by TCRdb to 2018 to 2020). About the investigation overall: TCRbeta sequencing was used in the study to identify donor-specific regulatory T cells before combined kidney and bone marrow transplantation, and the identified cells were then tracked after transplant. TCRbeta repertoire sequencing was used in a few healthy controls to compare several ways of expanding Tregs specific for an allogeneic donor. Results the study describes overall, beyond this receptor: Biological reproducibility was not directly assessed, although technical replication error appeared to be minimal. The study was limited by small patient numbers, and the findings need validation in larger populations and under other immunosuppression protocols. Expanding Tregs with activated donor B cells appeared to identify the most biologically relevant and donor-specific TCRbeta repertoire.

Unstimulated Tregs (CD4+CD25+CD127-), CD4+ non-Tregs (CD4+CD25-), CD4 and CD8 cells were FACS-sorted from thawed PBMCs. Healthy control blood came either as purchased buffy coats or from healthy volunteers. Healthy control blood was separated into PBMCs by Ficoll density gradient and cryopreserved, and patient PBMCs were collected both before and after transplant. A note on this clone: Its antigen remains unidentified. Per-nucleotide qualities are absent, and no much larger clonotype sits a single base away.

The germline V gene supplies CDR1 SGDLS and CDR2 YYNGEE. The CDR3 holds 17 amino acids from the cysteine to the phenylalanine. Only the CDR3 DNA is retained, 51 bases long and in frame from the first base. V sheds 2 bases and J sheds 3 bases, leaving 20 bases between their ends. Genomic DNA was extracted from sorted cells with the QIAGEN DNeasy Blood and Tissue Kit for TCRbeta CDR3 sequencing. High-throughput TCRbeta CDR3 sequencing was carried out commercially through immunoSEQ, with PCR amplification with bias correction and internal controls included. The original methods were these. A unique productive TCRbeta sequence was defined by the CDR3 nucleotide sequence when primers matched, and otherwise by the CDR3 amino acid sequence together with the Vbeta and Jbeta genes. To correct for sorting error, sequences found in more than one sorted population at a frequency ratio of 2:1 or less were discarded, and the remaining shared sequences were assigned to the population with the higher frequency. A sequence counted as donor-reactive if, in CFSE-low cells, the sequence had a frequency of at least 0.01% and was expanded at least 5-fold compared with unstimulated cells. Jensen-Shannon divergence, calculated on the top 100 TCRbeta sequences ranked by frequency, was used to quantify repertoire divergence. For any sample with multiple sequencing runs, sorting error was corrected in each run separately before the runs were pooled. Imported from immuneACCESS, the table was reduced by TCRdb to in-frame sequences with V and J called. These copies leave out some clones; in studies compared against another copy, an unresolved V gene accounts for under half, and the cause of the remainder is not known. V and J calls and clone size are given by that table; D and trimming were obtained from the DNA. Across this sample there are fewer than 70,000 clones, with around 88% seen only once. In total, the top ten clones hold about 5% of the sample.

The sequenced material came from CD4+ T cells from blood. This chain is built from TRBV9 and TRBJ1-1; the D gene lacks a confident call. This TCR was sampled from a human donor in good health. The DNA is TGTGCCAGCAGCGTGGTCTCGGGCTTGTGGGCGGACACTGAAGCTTTCTTT. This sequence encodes CASSVVSGLWADTEAFF.